A selection of T cell receptor beta chains follows, all from one sample in a study of blood T cell repertoires in COVID-19. The table came from immunoSEQ multiplex PCR; TCRdb's copy has only in-frame clones and leaves some out. The sample contains roughly 320,000 clones, around 85% of which appear only once. Sequencing was carried out using peripheral blood. The receptors here all came from a human donor in a cohort sampled during active COVID-19. CDR3s include the opening cysteine and the closing phenylalanine or tryptophan. A D gene is named only where the DNA matches it firmly. Only some rows state a clone size, as once, few, many or a class for expanded clones.

TRBD2	TRBV24-1	TRBJ2-3	-	CATSDLGLAGGPDTQYF	TGTGCCACCAGTGATTTGGGACTAGCGGGGGGGCCAGATACGCAGTATTTT
TRBD2	TRBV5-5	TRBJ2-1	many	CASSLMTSGDNEQFF	TGTGCCAGCAGCCTAATGACTAGCGGGGACAATGAGCAGTTCTTC
TRBD2	TRBV6-5	TRBJ2-5	-	CASSRAGGETQYF	TGTGCCAGCAGTCGAGCGGGGGGAGAGACCCAGTACTTC
TRBD1	TRBV30	TRBJ2-3	-	CAWVQGSYTDTQYF	TGTGCCTGGGTACAGGGGAGCTACACAGATACGCAGTATTTT
TRBD1	TRBV5-1	TRBJ2-1	-	CASSSRTGGNEQFF	TGCGCCAGCAGCTCACGGACAGGGGGGAATGAGCAGTTCTTC
TRBD1	TRBV29-1	TRBJ1-6	-	CSVAQGAEEGSPLHF	TGCAGCGTTGCACAGGGGGCTGAGGAAGGTTCACCCCTCCACTTT
TRBD1	TRBV24-1	TRBJ1-4	-	CATATGGGEKLFF	TGTGCCACCGCCACAGGGGGCGGAGAAAAACTGTTTTTT
-	TRBV6-1	TRBJ2-7	many	CASSNQQGYEQYF	TGTGCCAGCAGTAATCAACAGGGATACGAGCAGTACTTC
-	TRBV7-9	TRBJ1-1	-	CASSLRHMNTEAFF	TGTGCCAGCAGCTTACGACACATGAACACTGAAGCTTTCTTT
-	TRBV7-3	TRBJ1-1	-	CASSPHMDTFLTEAFF	TGTGCCAGCAGCCCCCATATGGACACGTTCCTAACTGAAGCTTTCTTT
-	TRBV3-1/TRBV3-2	TRBJ2-1	-	CASSQGTKQFF	TGTGCCAGCAGCCAGGGGACAAAGCAGTTCTTC
-	TRBV19	TRBJ2-7	-	CASSIQGVLLGEQYF	TGTGCCAGTAGTATACAGGGCGTTTTGTTGGGTGAGCAGTACTTC
-	TRBV6-5	TRBJ2-2	-	CASSYSTDPNTGELFF	TGTGCCAGCAGTTACTCGACAGACCCGAACACCGGGGAGCTGTTTTTT
TRBD1	TRBV7-8	TRBJ1-2	-	CASYGQGLALDGYTF	TGTGCCAGCTACGGACAGGGACTGGCTCTTGATGGCTACACCTTC
TRBD1	TRBV3-1/TRBV3-2	TRBJ2-7	few	CASSQDSDRGLYEQYF	TGTGCCAGCAGCCAAGATTCGGACAGGGGGCTCTACGAGCAGTACTTC
TRBD1	TRBV10-3	TRBJ2-7	few	CAISEVGDRASYEQYF	TGTGCCATCAGTGAAGTTGGGGACAGGGCCTCCTACGAGCAGTACTTC
-	TRBV7-9	TRBJ1-1	few	CASSLAGPDGAFF	TGTGCCAGCAGCTTAGCGGGGCCCGACGGTGCTTTCTTT
TRBD1	TRBV18	TRBJ1-1	few	CASSPGTGYTEAFF	TGTGCCAGCTCACCAGGGACAGGGTACACTGAAGCTTTCTTT
-	TRBV25-1	TRBJ1-1	-	CASSEVLNTEAFF	TGTGCCAGCAGTGAAGTCTTGAACACTGAAGCTTTCTTT
TRBD2	TRBV9	TRBJ2-5	-	CASSDPLAGGPFQETQYF	TGTGCCAGCAGCGACCCACTGGCGGGGGGCCCCTTCCAAGAGACCCAGTACTTC
-	TRBV2	TRBJ2-7	few	CASSWSGYEQYF	TGTGCCAGCAGTTGGTCGGGCTACGAGCAGTACTTC
-	TRBV6-5	TRBJ2-7	-	CASRRGSAYEQYF	TGTGCCAGCCGGCGAGGGTCTGCCTACGAGCAGTACTTC
TRBD2	TRBV6-5	TRBJ2-2	-	CASREELAGSGELFF	TGTGCCAGCAGGGAGGAACTAGCGGGGTCCGGGGAGCTGTTTTTT